This TCR beta chain was captured by sequencing in a study of blood T cells in healthy people across ages. Trimming cost V 6 bases and J 1 base, with 6 bases left between them. This CDR3 spans 12 amino acids. Germline V gene sequence: CDR1 MNHNY, CDR2 SVGAGI (reference sequence). The sample holds many counts of this clonotype. Its antigen is currently unknown. Findings and limits, study-wide: In long-lived donors, naive CD4+ cell counts and diversity exceeded those of aged donors. With age, beta diversity per million T cells declined roughly linearly, significantly by roughly 40.

PBMCs numbering at least 7 million were isolated per sample. For the second PCR, which ran for about 6 to 11 cycles, a sample-barcoded 5' primer and a J-beta primer mix were used. TCRdb redid the calling of the 5' RACE reads with MiXCR, one entry per CDR3 protein. The sample includes some 1.7 million distinct CDR3 sequences, roughly 28% of them seen just once. This chain uses TRBV6-6 with TRBJ1-2; the D is unclear. Material for sequencing was blood. The sequence was obtained from a woman aged 25 to 45 in good health. The CDR3 spells CASSHGNYGYTF. Here the CDR3 DNA reads TGTGCCAGCAGCCACGGTAACTATGGCTACACCTTC.